This T cell receptor beta chain emerged from a study of control samples from healthy donors and cancer patients. The length of the CDR3 is 14 residues. The V gene lost 0 bases and the J gene lost 6 bases, with 10 bases spanning the gap. Germline V gives CDR1 SGDLS, CDR2 YYNGEE. The table came from immunoSEQ multiplex PCR; TCRdb's copy has only in-frame clones and leaves some out. The data show around 70,000 clones, over 90% seen once. The V gene is TRBV9, the J gene TRBJ2-1; D may be TRBD2 (5 bases). The receptor comes from a woman aged 25 to 39 in good health. Sequenced input: blood. The CDR3 bases are TGTGCCAGCAGCGTAGCGGCAGGACTCAATGAGCAGTTCTTC. Translated: CASSVAAGLNEQFF.